Shown below are 4 T cell receptor beta chains from a single sample sequenced in a study of shared clonotypes between healthy human individuals. The naive CD8 fraction comprised CD45RO-negative cells positively selected for CCR7 and excluded terminally differentiated effector memory CD45RA+ cells. Some clones are missing from TCRdb's copy, which holds only in-frame ones; the method was immunoSEQ multiplex PCR. The sample lists around 550,000 clones; roughly 95% were seen once. The sequencing sample was made of naive CD8+ T cells sorted from blood. These receptors were obtained from a woman aged 30 to 39 in good health.

The chain combines TRBV10-3 with TRBJ2-3; no firm D call. With 2 bases removed from V and 0 bases from J, the gap between germline ends came to 9 bases. The CDR3 runs to 15 residues. From germline, CDR1 is ENHRY and CDR2 SYGVKD. The chain's CDR3 is CAISEGRPSTDTQYF. The DNA of the CDR3 is TGTGCCATCAGTGAGGGACGCCCTAGCACAGATACGCAGTATTTT.

The J gene is TRBJ2-7, the V gene TRBV21-1; whether TRBD1, the table's D call, matches the DNA was not checked. TRBV21-1 has pseudogene status. The CDR3 sequence is 14 residues long. The DNA for the CDR3 is TGTGCCAGCAGCAAAGGCCCAGGTCCCTACGAGCAGTACTTC. Encoded protein: CASSKGPGPYEQYF.

Only one count was recorded for this clone. The chain carries TRBV28 and TRBJ1-5; a possible D gene is TRBD1 (6 bases). The ends were cut back, 4 bases at V and 0 bases at J, with 10 bases in the middle. The CDR3 length is 15 residues. Germline V gives CDR1 MDHEN, CDR2 SYDVKM. CDR3 sequence reads: CASSSGQISNQPQHF. In DNA, the CDR3 is TGTGCCAGCAGTTCAGGACAGATTAGCAATCAGCCCCAGCATTTT. Supplemented by reference TRBV28 and TRBJ1-5, the full variable domain reads DVKVTQSSRYLVKRTGEKVFLECVQDMDHENMFWYRQDPGLGLRLIYFSYDVKMKEKGDIPEGYSVSREKKERFSLILESASTNQTSMYLCASSSGQISNQPQHFGDGTRLSIL.

The chain carries TRBV6-1 and TRBJ2-7; D unresolved. CDR3 length equals 13 residues. Germline V gives CDR1 MNHNS, CDR2 SASEGT. The V end lost 7 bases, the J end lost 0 bases, and 10 bases lay between the germline ends. CDR3: CASTYLTSYEQYF. CDR3 bases: TGTGCCAGCACTTATTTAACCTCCTACGAGCAGTACTTC.